This is a list of T cell receptor beta chains from one sample in a study of blood T cells in healthy people across ages. MiXCR was run by TCRdb on the 5' RACE reads, yielding one entry per CDR3 protein. Found here are around 940,000 distinct CDR3 sequences, roughly 51% of them singletons; the top ten hold over 20%. The sample consisted of blood. The receptors come from an older woman in good health. Each CDR3 is given with its conserved first and last residue. D genes are given only for firm matches. Clone size is not always given. Where it is, it says once, few, many or a class for expanded clones.

j_gene: TRBJ2-6; v_gene: TRBV20-1; abundance: NA; len: 14; d_gene: TRBD2; CDR3nt: TGCAGTGCCAGACTAGCCTCCGGGGCCAACGTCCTGACTTTC; CDR3aa: CSARLASGANVLTF
j_gene: TRBJ2-5; v_gene: TRBV29-1; abundance: few; len: 14; d_gene: NA; CDR3nt: TGCAGCGTTGAAAATTTACGGCAGCAAGAGACCCAGTACTTC; CDR3aa: CSVENLRQQETQYF
j_gene: TRBJ1-4; v_gene: TRBV4-1; abundance: NA; len: 17; d_gene: NA; CDR3nt: TGCGCCAGCAGCCACCCCCGGAAGGAGGGGTCCAATGAAAAACTGTTTTTT; CDR3aa: CASSHPRKEGSNEKLFF
j_gene: TRBJ2-1; v_gene: TRBV6-2/TRBV6-3; abundance: NA; len: 13; d_gene: NA; CDR3nt: TGTGCCAGCGGATACAGCTCCTACAATGAGCAGTTCTTC; CDR3aa: CASGYSSYNEQFF
j_gene: TRBJ1-4; v_gene: TRBV29-1; abundance: NA; len: 14; d_gene: NA; CDR3nt: TGCAGCGTTGAAGATCCGGCAACTAATGAAAAACTGTTTTTT; CDR3aa: CSVEDPATNEKLFF
j_gene: TRBJ2-3; v_gene: TRBV6-1; abundance: once; len: 17; d_gene: NA; CDR3nt: TGTGCCAGCAGTGAGGGAGGGGGCGGGAAAGGGGCAGATACGCAGTATTTT; CDR3aa: CASSEGGGGKGADTQYF
j_gene: TRBJ2-1; v_gene: TRBV6-4; abundance: NA; len: 16; d_gene: NA; CDR3nt: TGTGCCAGCAGTGTTACAACCGGGACTGCCGACAATGAGCAGTTCTTC; CDR3aa: CASSVTTGTADNEQFF
j_gene: TRBJ2-7; v_gene: TRBV6-5; abundance: NA; len: 14; d_gene: NA; CDR3nt: TGTGCCAGCAGTTACGGAGAGAGGCTCTACGAGCAGTACTTC; CDR3aa: CASSYGERLYEQYF
j_gene: TRBJ2-6; v_gene: TRBV9; abundance: NA; len: 15; d_gene: NA; CDR3nt: TGTGCCAGCAGCCCTCGGACAGCTGGGGCCAACGTCCTGACTTTC; CDR3aa: CASSPRTAGANVLTF
j_gene: TRBJ2-3; v_gene: TRBV4-1; abundance: few; len: 16; d_gene: TRBD2; CDR3nt: TGCGCCAGCAGCCCCCTTGCGGGAGGTACAACAGATACGCAGTATTTT; CDR3aa: CASSPLAGGTTDTQYF
j_gene: TRBJ2-5; v_gene: TRBV12-3/TRBV12-4; abundance: few; len: 15; d_gene: TRBD1; CDR3nt: TGTGCCAGCAGTGGGGGACAGGGGGGCCAAGAGACCCAGTACTTC; CDR3aa: CASSGGQGGQETQYF
j_gene: TRBJ1-2; v_gene: TRBV12-3/TRBV12-4; abundance: NA; len: 13; d_gene: NA; CDR3nt: TGTGCCAGCAGTGTATTGGTTTCCTATGGCTACACCTTC; CDR3aa: CASSVLVSYGYTF
j_gene: TRBJ2-3; v_gene: TRBV4-1; abundance: NA; len: 18; d_gene: TRBD2; CDR3nt: TGCGCCAGCAGCCAAGCGGGACTAGGGATTTTAAACACAGGTACGCAGTATTTT; CDR3aa: CASSQAGLGILNTGTQYF
j_gene: TRBJ2-3; v_gene: TRBV15; abundance: few; len: 13; d_gene: NA; CDR3nt: TGTGCCACCGCGAGTATTGACACAGATACGCAGTATTTT; CDR3aa: CATASIDTDTQYF
j_gene: TRBJ2-7; v_gene: TRBV27; abundance: NA; len: 15; d_gene: NA; CDR3nt: TGTGCCAGCAGTTTAACCAGAACGGGCGTCTACGAGCAGTACTTC; CDR3aa: CASSLTRTGVYEQYF
j_gene: TRBJ2-7; v_gene: TRBV29-1; abundance: NA; len: 13; d_gene: TRBD1; CDR3nt: TGCAGCGTTGAAGGACAGGGGGCTGACGAGCAGTACTTC; CDR3aa: CSVEGQGADEQYF
j_gene: TRBJ2-4; v_gene: TRBV7-2; abundance: NA; len: 13; d_gene: NA; CDR3nt: TGTGCCAGCAGCCCGGGCCACGGGGACATTCAGTACTTC; CDR3aa: CASSPGHGDIQYF
j_gene: TRBJ2-7; v_gene: TRBV27; abundance: few; len: 13; d_gene: NA; CDR3nt: TGTGCCAGCAGTTGGGGACTCCAATACGAGCAGTACTTC; CDR3aa: CASSWGLQYEQYF